The source of this T cell receptor beta chain is a study of T cell changes during pregnancy in multiple sclerosis. This CDR3 region has 14 residues. From germline, CDR1 is SGHRS and CDR2 YFSETQ. V gave up 7 bases and J gave up 0 bases, with 11 bases separating them. The data were produced by immunoSEQ multiplex PCR, yet TCRdb's version contains in-frame clones alone and is incomplete. The sample carries about 68,000 clones, approximately 91% recorded once. This TCR came from a female donor with multiple sclerosis, enrolled in a pregnancy study. The chain uses TRBV5-1 and TRBJ2-1; D gene unclear. The sample was peripheral blood, taken in the first trimester of pregnancy. CDR3 sequence (DNA): TGCGCCAGCCGGTCCGGTGGCTCCTACAATGAGCAGTTCTTC. Encoded protein: CASRSGGSYNEQFF.